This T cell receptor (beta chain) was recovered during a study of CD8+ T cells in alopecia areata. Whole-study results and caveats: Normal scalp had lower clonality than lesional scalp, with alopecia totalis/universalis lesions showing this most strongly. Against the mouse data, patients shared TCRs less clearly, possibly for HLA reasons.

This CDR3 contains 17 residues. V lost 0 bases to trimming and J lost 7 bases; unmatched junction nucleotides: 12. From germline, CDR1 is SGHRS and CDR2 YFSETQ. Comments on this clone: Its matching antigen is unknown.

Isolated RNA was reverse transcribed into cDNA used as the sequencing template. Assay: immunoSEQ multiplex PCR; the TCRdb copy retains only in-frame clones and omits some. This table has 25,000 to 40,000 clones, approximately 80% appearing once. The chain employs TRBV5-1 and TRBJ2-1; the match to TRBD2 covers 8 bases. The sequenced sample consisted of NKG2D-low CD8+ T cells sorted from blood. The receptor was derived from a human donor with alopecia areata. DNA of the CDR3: TGCGCCAGCAGCTTGGGCATAGCGGGACTTCCCGGGAATGAGCAGTTCTTC. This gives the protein CASSLGIAGLPGNEQFF.